This T cell receptor beta chain emerged from a study of blood T cell repertoires in COVID-19. Study-level information: T cells, B-cell-depleted T cells, or PBMCs provided the cDNA or gDNA that served as material.

Seattle's enrolled individuals joined amid active infection and were then monitored longitudinally. The table came from immunoSEQ multiplex PCR; TCRdb's copy has only in-frame clones and leaves some out. Of approximately 260,000 clones in the sample, 85% to 90% were seen once. Germline V gives CDR1 SGHTS, CDR2 YDEGEE. Between the trimmed V and J ends, which lost 0 bases and 6 bases, there was a span of 13 bases. CDR3 length: 15 residues. V is TRBV5-8 and J is TRBJ1-5; D possibly corresponds to TRBD1 (6 bases). This receptor was taken from a woman aged 55-69 years with COVID-19, enrolled during active disease. Sequences were obtained from peripheral blood. CDR3 nucleotide sequence: TGTGCCAGCAGCTTGGACAGGGTAATAAGTCAGCCCCAGCATTTT. As protein: CASSLDRVISQPQHF.